This entry lists 26 T cell receptor beta chains sequenced from one sample in a study of T cell responses to AZD1222 COVID-19 vaccine. Method: immunoSEQ multiplex PCR; TCRdb's copy keeps in-frame clones and lacks some. The sample lists 130,000 to 150,000 clones; 85% to 95% were seen once. The sequencing here drew on peripheral blood, taken after recovery from COVID-19. Receptors originate from an adult who had recovered from COVID-19.

The chain joins TRBV11-2 to TRBJ1-5, with D possibly being TRBD1 (5 bases). Trimming removed 2 bases at V and 0 bases at J, with 8 bases between. Per the germline V gene, CDR1 is SGHAT and CDR2 is FQNNGV. The CDR3 is 15 amino acids. This chain's CDR3 is CASSLSGGSNQPQHF. The CDR3 nucleotides are TGTGCCAGCAGCTTATCGGGGGGTAGCAATCAGCCCCAGCATTTT.

The chain couples TRBV10-3 to TRBJ1-1, with a tentative D call TRBD1 (5 bases). The CDR3 totals 13 residues. V was trimmed by 4 bases and J by 5 bases, leaving 11 bases between them. Germline V lookup: CDR1 ENHRY, CDR2 SYGVKD. CDR3 nucleotide sequence: TGTGCCATCAGTGGGGCAGGGAGGACTGAAGCTTTCTTT. It encodes CAISGAGRTEAFF.

This chain joins TRBV5-1 and TRBJ2-7; 10 nucleotides agree with TRBD2. In germline, CDR1 is SGHRS, CDR2 YFSETQ. This CDR3 region has 17 residues. The V gene end was trimmed by 2 bases and the J gene end by 5 bases; junction bases not matched to a gene: 13. The DNA for the CDR3 is TGCGCCAGCAGCTTCCTCTCTAGCGGGAGTTTCCAACACGAGCAGTACTTC. It yields the protein CASSFLSSGSFQHEQYF.

The V call is TRBV6-5, the J call TRBJ1-2; tentative D call: TRBD1 (5 bases). Germline CDR1 reads MNHEY; CDR2 reads SVGAGI. The V end was cut by 0 bases, the J end by 4 bases, with 9 bases between. The CDR3 spans 14 residues. DNA of the CDR3: TGTGCCAGCAGTTACTCGCAGGGCCCCTATGGCTACACCTTC. Its protein product is CASSYSQGPYGYTF.

The gene calls are TRBV11-2 and TRBJ2-7; 12 nucleotides agree with TRBD2. The CDR3 is 16 amino acids. V was clipped by 3 bases and J by 0 bases; unmatched bases: 3. Germline CDR1 reads SGHAT; CDR2 reads FQNNGV. The CDR3 is CASSFGLAGFSYEQYF. The CDR3 region has the DNA TGTGCCAGCAGCTTCGGACTAGCGGGATTCTCCTACGAGCAGTACTTC.

The rearrangement uses TRBV7-6 and TRBJ2-7; TRBD1 or TRBD2 may be the D gene (5 bases each). V was cut by 5 bases and J by 2 bases, with 16 bases left in between. Germline CDR1 reads SGHVS; CDR2 reads FNYEAQ. The CDR3 sequence is 15 residues long. CDR3 amino acids: CASSTSGTTAYEQYF. The CDR3 DNA follows: TGTGCCAGCAGCACTTCCGGGACCACCGCCTACGAGCAGTACTTC.

This rearrangement joins TRBV9 to TRBJ2-7, with TRBD1 as a possible D gene (6 bases). The CDR3 runs to 14 residues. Per the germline V gene, CDR1 is SGDLS and CDR2 is YYNGEE. Trimming cost V 4 bases and J 4 bases, with 15 bases left between them. In DNA, the CDR3 is TGTGCCAGCAGCCCTACCGGGACACCTTACGAGCAGTACTTC. Its protein product is CASSPTGTPYEQYF.

The rearrangement links TRBV7-9 to TRBJ1-1; TRBD1 matches 7 bases. V was clipped by 5 bases and J by 2 bases; unmatched bases: 8. Germline CDR1 is SEHNR and CDR2 is FQNEAQ (reference sequence). This CDR3 spans 15 amino acids. The CDR3 DNA reads TGTGCCAGCAGCCCAAGACAGGGTCAAAACACTGAAGCTTTCTTT. It is translated as CASSPRQGQNTEAFF.

The chain carries TRBV28 and TRBJ1-2, with D uncertain. The CDR3 loop spans 14 amino acids. The V end lost 5 bases, the J end lost 4 bases, and 14 bases lay between the germline ends. Per the germline V gene, CDR1 is MDHEN and CDR2 is SYDVKM. DNA for the CDR3: TGTGCCAGCAGTCCCCCGGCTAGATCCTATGGCTACACCTTC. The encoded protein is CASSPPARSYGYTF.

This chain joins TRBV4-2 and TRBJ1-2; no firm D call. Germline V gene sequence: CDR1 LGHNA, CDR2 YNFKEQ. The CDR3 runs to 14 residues. V lost 0 bases to trimming and J lost 8 bases, with 13 bases between them. This chain's CDR3 is CASSQDTTRRGYTF. The CDR3 DNA follows: TGTGCCAGCAGCCAAGATACCACACGGCGGGGCTACACCTTC.

The chain employs TRBV5-1 and TRBJ2-2; D may be TRBD1 (5 bases). Germline V gene lookup returns CDR1 SGHRS and CDR2 YFSETQ. V was cut by 0 bases and J by 5 bases, with 14 bases left in between. The CDR3 is 16 amino acids. CDR3 sequence (DNA): TGCGCCAGCAGCTTGGCTCTTGAGACAGCGACCGGGGAGCTGTTTTTT. Residues: CASSLALETATGELFF.

The chain joins TRBV5-1 to TRBJ2-7; TRBD2 might be the D (5 bases). The CDR3 runs to 15 residues. Trimming shortened V by 2 bases and J by 0 bases, and 12 bases separated the two germline ends. Germline lookup yields CDR1 SGHRS and CDR2 YFSETQ. DNA for the CDR3: TGCGCCAGCAGCTTTGGGTCCGGGAACTCCTACGAGCAGTACTTC. Its translation is CASSFGSGNSYEQYF.

This rearrangement joins TRBV18 to TRBJ2-1; D could derive from TRBD1 or TRBD2 (5 bases each). Germline values: CDR1 KGHSH, CDR2 LQKENI. This CDR3 comprises 20 residues. V gave up 4 bases and J gave up 9 bases, with 34 bases separating them. CDR3 sequence reads: CASSLILNPLQELLGGEQFF. In DNA, the CDR3 is TGTGCCAGCTCACTAATCCTCAACCCCCTACAGGAGTTACTAGGTGGTGAGCAGTTCTTC.

V and J are TRBV29-1 and TRBJ1-4; TRBD1 might be the D (6 bases). Trimming pared 5 bases from V and 5 bases from J, leaving 12 bases between. Germline V gene lookup returns CDR1 SQVTM and CDR2 ANQGSEA. The CDR3 contains 13 residues. CDR3 loop: CSVRGAQNEKLFF. CDR3 sequence (DNA): TGCAGCGTTCGGGGGGCTCAAAATGAAAAACTGTTTTTT. Based on the CDR3 plus reference TRBV29-1 and TRBJ1-4, the full variable domain is SAVISQKPSRDICQRGTSLTIQCQVDSQVTMMFWYRQQPGQSLTLIATANQGSEATYESGFVIDKFPISRPNLTFSTLTVSNMSPEDSSIYLCSVRGAQNEKLFFGSGTQLSVL.

The chain uses TRBV6-5 and TRBJ2-7; D remains ambiguous. This CDR3 contains 14 residues. Germline V CDR1 and CDR2: MNHEY, SVGAGI. V dropped 2 bases and J dropped 3 bases, with 11 bases sitting between them. The CDR3, as DNA: TGTGCCAGCAGTTACCGTCTCAACGTCTACGAGCAGTACTTC. Amino acids: CASSYRLNVYEQYF.

The rearrangement links TRBV2 to TRBJ1-5, with D possibly being TRBD1 (5 bases). The length of the CDR3 is 15 residues. The ends were cut back, 2 bases at V and 5 bases at J, with 13 bases in the middle. Germline lookup yields CDR1 SNHLY and CDR2 FYNNEI. CDR3: CASSEYRAGYQPQHF. The CDR3 region has the DNA TGTGCCAGCAGTGAATATCGGGCAGGGTATCAGCCCCAGCATTTT.

The chain uses TRBV15 and TRBJ1-1; the match to TRBD1 covers 8 bases. V lost 3 bases and J lost 6; bases outside the gene matches: 6. CDR1 LNHNV and CDR2 YYDKDF come from the germline V gene (reference sequence). The CDR3 length is 14 residues. The CDR3 coding sequence is TGTGCCACCAGCAGCAGGACAGGGAGGTCTGAAGCTTTCTTT. Protein sequence: CATSSRTGRSEAFF.

The chain links TRBV4-1 to TRBJ2-7, with D unclear. Trimming took 4 bases from V and 5 from J, leaving 15 bases between them. The CDR3 covers 14 residues. Germline V CDR1 and CDR2: MGHRA, YSYEKL. The CDR3 is CASSRFRMDHEQYF. CDR3 DNA: TGCGCCAGCAGCCGCTTTAGGATGGACCACGAGCAGTACTTC.

V and J are TRBV7-6 and TRBJ2-1; the match to TRBD2 covers 11 bases. The CDR3 runs 15 residues. Germline loops: CDR1 SGHVS, CDR2 FNYEAQ. With 1 base clipped from V and 8 bases from J, the junction kept 4 bases outside the gene matches. CDR3 DNA: TGTGCCAGCAGCTTAGAAGCTAGCGGGAGGTATGAGCAGTTCTTC. It codes for CASSLEASGRYEQFF.

The chain has TRBV21-1 and TRBJ2-5; the D call TRBD2 from the table was never checked on the DNA. TRBV21-1 constitutes a pseudogene. There are 15 residues in the CDR3. CDR3: CASSKPSGPQETQYF. In DNA form, the CDR3 reads TGTGCCAGCAGCAAACCTAGCGGGCCGCAAGAGACCCAGTACTTC.

V usage is TRBV27 and J usage is TRBJ2-3, with 8 positions matching TRBD2. Germline V lookup: CDR1 MNHEY, CDR2 SMNVEV (reference sequence). The CDR3 runs 14 residues. The J segment lost 3 bases and the V segment lost 2 bases, leaving 1 base of the junction unmatched. CDR3 nucleotide sequence: TGTGCCAGCAGTTTAATAGCGGGAACAGATACGCAGTATTTT. Its translation is CASSLIAGTDTQYF.

The chain combines TRBV4-1 with TRBJ1-2; D is uncertain. Looked up from germline, CDR1 is MGHRA and CDR2 is YSYEKL. CDR3 length equals 15 residues. The ends were cut back, 1 base at V and 2 bases at J, with 11 bases in the middle. CDR3 nucleotides: TGCGCCAGCAGCCAAGGGGAAGGGCCCAACTATGGCTACACCTTC. It translates to CASSQGEGPNYGYTF.

This clone was counted once. The chain links TRBV7-9 to TRBJ1-5, with D maybe TRBD1 (5 bases). The CDR3 is 14 residues long. CDR1 is SEHNR and CDR2 is FQNEAQ in the germline V gene (reference sequence). Deletions cut 4 bases from V and 4 bases from J, with 11 bases between. CDR3 sequence: CASSSGRANQPQHF. The CDR3 nucleotides are TGTGCCAGCAGCTCGGGACGGGCGAATCAGCCCCAGCATTTT.

The chain couples TRBV7-9 to TRBJ2-3; D uncertain. From germline, CDR1 is SEHNR and CDR2 FQNEAQ (reference sequence). V lost 9 bases and J lost 1, with 8 bases in between. This CDR3 contains 12 residues. The CDR3 here is CAREDGTDTQYF. CDR3 in DNA: TGTGCCAGAGAGGACGGCACAGATACGCAGTATTTT. The full variable domain, completed using reference TRBV7-9 and TRBJ2-3, is DTGVSQNPRHKITKRGQNVTFRCDPISEHNRLYWYRQTLGQGPEFLTYFQNEAQLEKSRLLSDRFSAERPKGSFSTLEIQRTEQGDSAMYLCAREDGTDTQYFGPGTRLTVL.

The V gene is TRBV11-2, the J gene TRBJ1-1, with D uncertain. Germline CDR1 is SGHAT and CDR2 is FQNNGV. This CDR3 has 13 amino acids. Trimming stripped 3 bases from V and 5 bases from J, with 10 bases between. In DNA form, the CDR3 reads TGTGCCAGCAGCTTGGATCGGAGAACTGAAGCTTTCTTT. Residues: CASSLDRRTEAFF.

The rearrangement uses TRBV9 and TRBJ1-2, with TRBD1 matching 8 bases. The CDR3 runs 15 residues. J lost 4 bases, V lost 4 bases, and 9 bases had no gene match. CDR1 is SGDLS, CDR2 YYNGEE, per germline. The CDR3 sequence is CASSISGTGVYGYTF. The CDR3 DNA sequence: TGTGCCAGCAGCATCTCAGGGACAGGCGTCTATGGCTACACCTTC.